The sequence of this T cell receptor (beta chain) was determined in a study of cytomegalovirus exposure and HLA in healthy donors. Whole-study results and caveats: Cytomegalovirus association was assigned to around 150 TCR beta chains. A reported reduction in N-insertions relative to the roughly 710-donor mean was seen in an Asian-associated ancestry cluster in a later analysis. A missense DCLRE1C variant was associated with V- and J-gene trimming of TCR beta chains in a later analysis, and an independent cohort replicated the association.

Trimming left V 3 bases short and J 8 bases short, with 13 bases between. This CDR3 contains 13 residues. The germline gives CDR1 LNHNV, CDR2 YYDKDF (reference sequence). The PCR had 60 Vbeta and 13 Jbeta primers. The method was immunoSEQ multiplex PCR; TCRdb's version includes in-frame clones alone and lacks a portion of them. Here the sample spans about 130,000 clones, 75% to 85% being singletons. About this clone: Its matching antigen is unknown.

V is TRBV15 and J is TRBJ1-1; the D is unclear. The sequencing sample was made of PBMCs. The sequence was obtained from a man aged 25 to 40 in good health and CMV-seronegative. CDR3 bases: TGTGCCACCAGCAGGGGCCAGGCAGAGGAAGCTTTCTTT. Translation gives CATSRGQAEEAFF.